These 16 T cell receptor beta chains came from one sample sequenced in a study of blood T cells in healthy people across ages (dated by TCRdb to about 2015). Receptor amplification or capture employed 5' RACE. Reads for this sample came from an Illumina HiSeq 2500. The second PCR ran for roughly 7 to 11 cycles and used a J-beta primer mix along with a sample-barcoded 5' primer. Starting from the raw public reads, TCRdb applied fastp trimming at Q25, assembled clones with MiXCR and retained in-frame beta chains. Every entry covers one CDR3 protein and lists the most common genes and DNA from its rows. Counted in this sample were approximately 810,000 distinct CDR3 sequences; 25% to 30% of them appeared once. The ten largest account for 17% of the sample. The material sequenced was blood. These receptors originate from an elderly woman in good health.

This clonotype was recorded many times. A much larger clone is a single base away; this may be a read error. The V gene is TRBV12-3 or TRBV12-4, the J gene TRBJ2-5; 7 bases agree with TRBD2. V lost 9 bases and J lost 11; bases outside the gene matches: 18. CDR3 length: 14 residues. The CDR3 protein is CASSWEGLGNEQYF. CDR3 nucleotide sequence: TGTGCCAGTTCCTGGGAAGGACTAGGGAATGAGCAGTACTTC.

This clonotype was seen many times. The gene calls are TRBV7-6 and TRBJ2-7, with a weak D call TRBD1 (6 bases). V lost 5 bases and J 0 bases, leaving 14 bases between the germline ends. Germline CDR1 is SGHVS and CDR2 is FNYEAQ. This CDR3 is 15 amino acids long. The CDR3 nucleotides read TGTGCCAGCAGCGCTGGGACACTGAGCTCCTACGAGCAGTACTTC. It codes for CASSAGTLSSYEQYF.

This clonotype was recorded many times. This rearrangement joins TRBV7-9 to TRBJ1-2; TRBD1 matches 9 bases. Germline assignment: CDR1 SEHNR and CDR2 FQNEAQ (reference sequence). CDR3 size: 15 residues. V lost 1 base and J lost 7; bases outside the gene matches: 7. CDR3 region: CASSLVSRQGVGYTF. CDR3 DNA sequence: TGTGCCAGCAGCTTAGTCTCGAGACAGGGGGTTGGCTACACCTTC.

To note about this clonotype: This could be a read error, since a much larger clone is one nucleotide away. The rearrangement joins TRBV6-5 to TRBJ2-1; 12 nucleotides line up with TRBD2. The last part of the DNA fits TRBJ2-7 better; the J call may be wrong. This CDR3 is built from 19 residues. Germline CDR1 is MNHEY and CDR2 is SVGAGI. Written as DNA, the CDR3 is TGTGCCAGCAGTTACTCGCGACTAGCGGGGGCGAGCTCCTACAATGAGCAGTACTTC. Amino acids: CASSYSRLAGASSYNEQYF.

The chain's CDR3 is CASSHTGDIEQYF. The CDR3 DNA is TGTGCCAGCAGTCATACAGGGGACATCGAGCAGTACTTC. The V call is TRBV2, the J call TRBJ2-7; 7 nucleotides line up with TRBD1. V shed 5 bases, J shed 6 bases, and the junction held 7 bases outside the gene matches. Germline loops: CDR1 SNHLY, CDR2 FYNNEI. The CDR3 length is 13 residues.

About this clonotype itself: Possible read error: a much larger clone is one base away. This chain links TRBV6-2 or TRBV6-3 with TRBJ2-1; TRBD1 matches 7 bases. Germline-derived CDR1 and CDR2 are MNHEY and SVGEGT. CDR3 length: 15 residues. CDR3 coding DNA: TGTGCCGGCAGTCAAGGACAGGTTATACGGGCTGAGCAGTTCTTC. It yields the protein CAGSQGQVIRAEQFF.

This clonotype came up many times. This sequence joins TRBV7-2 and TRBJ2-1; 10 bases are shared with TRBD1. CDR1 SGHTA and CDR2 FQGNSA come from the germline V gene. CDR3 length: 15 amino acids. The V and J ends lost 6 bases and 8 bases, in that order; junction bases with no gene match: 10. This CDR3 reads CASRGGGTGEHEQFF. The CDR3 region has the DNA TGTGCCAGCAGAGGAGGTGGGACAGGGGAGCATGAGCAGTTCTTC.

This clonotype was detected many times. CDR3 loop: CASSPAGPIAGANVLTF. For the CDR3, the DNA is TGTGCCAGCTCACCAGCGGGACCGATCGCTGGGGCCAACGTCCTGACTTTC. This chain uses TRBV18 with TRBJ2-6, with D maybe TRBD2 (6 bases). V lost 2 bases and J 2 bases, leaving 13 bases between the germline ends. The CDR3 spans 17 residues. Germline V CDR1 and CDR2: KGHSH, LQKENI.

This clonotype appeared many times. V usage is TRBV9 and J usage is TRBJ1-2; no clear D gene. V lost 7 bases and J 4 bases, leaving 17 bases between the germline ends. CDR1 and CDR2 (germline): SGDLS, YYNGEE. This CDR3 has 14 residues. In DNA form, the CDR3 reads TGTGCCAGCGCGGGGAACGGGGAGGGCTATGGCTACACCTTC. Translation: CASAGNGEGYGYTF. The full variable domain, completed using reference TRBV9 and TRBJ1-2, is DSGVTQTPKHLITATGQRVTLRCSPRSGDLSVYWYQQSLDQGLQFLIQYYNGEERAKGNILERFSAQQFPDLHSELNLSSLELGDSALYFCASAGNGEGYGYTFGSGTRLTVV.

The V gene is TRBV7-9, the J gene TRBJ2-2, with D possibly called TRBD1 or TRBD2 (5 bases each). The CDR3 covers 19 residues. The ends were cut back, 7 bases at V and 0 bases at J, with 24 bases in the middle. Looked up from germline, CDR1 is SEHNR and CDR2 is FQNEAQ (reference sequence). The CDR3 protein is CASKPFWRMGRPNTGELFF. CDR3 nucleotide sequence: TGTGCCAGCAAACCTTTCTGGAGGATGGGACGGCCGAACACCGGGGAGCTGTTTTTT.

The chain couples TRBV12-3 or TRBV12-4 to TRBJ2-1, with D uncertain. The CDR3 runs to 12 residues. Trimming shortened V by 7 bases and J by 5 bases, and 9 bases separated the two germline ends. The CDR3 region is CASTRLDNEQFF. Here the CDR3 DNA reads TGTGCCAGCACTCGCCTAGACAATGAGCAGTTCTTC.

This clonotype was found a few times. The chain is built from TRBV21-1 and TRBJ1-2; TRBD1, the table's D call, was not compared with the DNA. TRBV21-1 is assigned pseudogene status. The CDR3 length is 17 residues. CDR3 nucleotides: TGTGCCAGCAGCAAAGACCGCTGGGGCAGCAGAATCTATGGCTACACCTTC. It encodes CASSKDRWGSRIYGYTF.

As for this clonotype: A much larger clone differs by one base, so this may be a read error. The gene calls are TRBV20-1 and TRBJ2-5; 10 positions agree with TRBD2. Germline V lookup: CDR1 DFQATT, CDR2 SNEGSKA (reference sequence). The CDR3 is 16 residues long. V was clipped by 1 base and J by 1 base; unmatched bases: 6. CDR3 sequence (DNA): TGCAGTGCTAGAGGTTTTGCTAGCGGGGGCCAAGAGACCCAGTACTTC. It encodes CSARGFASGGQETQYF.

This clonotype came up many times. V gene TRBV20-1 combines with J gene TRBJ2-3; 8 bases are a match to TRBD1. The CDR3 has 15 amino acids. Trimming removed 0 bases from V and 7 bases from J; junction bases left unmatched: 9. Looked up from germline, CDR1 is DFQATT and CDR2 is SNEGSKA (reference sequence). The CDR3 sequence: CSARDHGQGPHTQYF. CDR3 in DNA: TGCAGTGCTAGAGATCACGGACAGGGTCCTCATACGCAGTATTTT.

The chain recombines TRBV7-9 with TRBJ1-1, with a weak D call TRBD1 (5 bases). Germline V CDR1 and CDR2: SEHNR, FQNEAQ (reference sequence). V lost 2 bases and J 7 bases, leaving 14 bases between the germline ends. There are 14 residues in the CDR3. The CDR3 DNA follows: TGTGCCAGCAGCTTAAGTGTTCGGAGGGGTGAAGCTTTCTTT. Its translation is CASSLSVRRGEAFF. The full variable domain, in which reference TRBV7-9 and TRBJ1-1 provide the parts outside the CDR3, is DTGVSQNPRHKITKRGQNVTFRCDPISEHNRLYWYRQTLGQGPEFLTYFQNEAQLEKSRLLSDRFSAERPKGSFSTLEIQRTEQGDSAMYLCASSLSVRRGEAFFGQGTRLTVV.

This clonotype was counted a few times. This may stem from a read error, because a much larger clone lies one nucleotide away. The DNA of the CDR3 is TGCACCAGCAGCTTGAGCAGGGGGGCGAACGATGGCTACACCTTC. Translating gives CTSSLSRGANDGYTF. This chain uses TRBV5-1 with TRBJ1-2, with 7 bases identical to TRBD1. Germline V gene sequence: CDR1 SGHRS, CDR2 YFSETQ. The CDR3 sequence is 15 residues long.